The 29 T cell receptor beta chains presented below share a single source sample, sequenced in a study of T-cell reconstitution after alpha-beta-depleted transplantation in children. This sample's TCRbeta library carried unique molecular identifier barcodes. TCRdb recomputed calls from the PCR reads with MiXCR, one row per CDR3 protein. In the table there are around 600,000 distinct CDR3 sequences, roughly 10% of which are singletons. The specimen comprised PBMCs from the stem cell graft donor, sampled from the stem cell graft. Every receptor here comes from a human donor who donated a stem cell graft to a child with acute myeloid leukemia.

The chain combines TRBV24-1 with TRBJ2-1; 9 bases align to TRBD2. The junction had 8 bases not matched to a gene; V was cut back by 5 bases and J by 7 bases. The CDR3 length is 15 residues. Germline loops: CDR1 KGHDR, CDR2 SFDVKD. The CDR3: CATSVYGGRGNEQFF. CDR3 DNA sequence: TGTGCCACCAGTGTATATGGCGGGAGGGGGAATGAGCAGTTCTTC.

This clonotype was detected ten times or more. V is TRBV7-9 and J is TRBJ2-4; TRBD1 is a possible D gene (6 bases). From germline, CDR1 is SEHNR and CDR2 FQNEAQ (reference sequence). The CDR3 spans 14 residues. Trimming stripped 5 bases from V and 6 bases from J, with 14 bases between. In DNA, the CDR3 is TGTGCCAGCAGCGCTGACGGGACACTAAACATTCAGTACTTC. Encoded protein: CASSADGTLNIQYF.

In its sample, this clonotype was seen many times. V and J are TRBV12-3 or TRBV12-4 and TRBJ1-2, with D hard to call. This CDR3 spans 13 amino acids. The ends were cut back, 6 bases at V and 2 bases at J, with 10 bases in the middle. CDR3 residues: CASSQQMNYGYTF. DNA of the CDR3: TGTGCCAGCAGCCAACAGATGAACTATGGCTACACCTTC.

This clonotype has just a few counts. The V call is TRBV6-1, the J call TRBJ1-1, with D uncertain. The V end was cut by 8 bases, the J end by 1 base, with 11 bases between. CDR1 and CDR2 from the germline V gene are MNHNS and SASEGT. The length of the CDR3 is 13 residues. The CDR3 is CASLRGKNTEAFF. CDR3 in DNA: TGTGCCAGCCTGCGAGGGAAGAACACTGAAGCTTTCTTT.

This clonotype was detected a few times. As DNA, the CDR3 is TGCAGCGTTGCCGGGATGTCAATGAACACTGAAGCTTTCTTT. Protein sequence: CSVAGMSMNTEAFF. V is TRBV29-1 and J is TRBJ1-1; D uncertain. The V end lost 4 bases, the J end lost 0 bases, and 12 bases lay between the germline ends. CDR1 and CDR2 (germline): SQVTM, ANQGSEA. The CDR3 length is 14 residues.

This clonotype was counted many times. This chain joins TRBV27 and TRBJ2-3; 8 nucleotides line up with TRBD2. CDR1 is MNHEY and CDR2 is SMNVEV in the germline V gene (reference sequence). V dropped 4 bases and J dropped 0; count of bases not matched to a gene: 6. CDR3 size: 16 residues. This chain's CDR3 is CASSWNGRVSTDTQYF. The CDR3 DNA reads as TGTGCCAGCAGTTGGAACGGGAGGGTTAGCACAGATACGCAGTATTTT.

At least ten counts were recorded for this clonotype. The chain carries TRBV6-5 and TRBJ1-5, with 7 bases identical to TRBD1. The CDR3 is made up of 14 amino acids. The ends lost 5 bases at V and 3 bases at J; junction bases unmatched: 4. Germline assignment: CDR1 MNHEY and CDR2 SVGAGI. The CDR3, as DNA: TGTGCCAGCAGTAGGGACAGCCCCAATCAGCCCCAGCATTTT. As protein: CASSRDSPNQPQHF.

This chain connects TRBV7-6 to TRBJ2-3, with 7 bases fitting TRBD2. This CDR3 is 17 amino acids long. J was trimmed by 0 bases and V by 3 bases; bases with no gene match: 9. From germline, CDR1 is SGHVS and CDR2 FNYEAQ. This CDR3 is CASSLGAKRGSTDTQYF. CDR3 bases: TGTGCCAGCAGCTTGGGCGCTAAGCGGGGAAGCACAGATACGCAGTATTTT.

This clonotype was counted between two and nine times. The rearrangement links TRBV5-6 to TRBJ2-7, with D tentatively TRBD2 (5 bases). The CDR3 is 16 residues long. With 4 bases removed from V and 4 bases from J, the gap between germline ends came to 21 bases. In germline, CDR1 is SGHDT, CDR2 YYEEEE. In DNA, the CDR3 is TGTGCCAGCAGCAAGGATATACTAGGGAATCGATACGAGCAGTACTTC. This encodes CASSKDILGNRYEQYF.

This clonotype was recorded at least ten times. V is TRBV27 and J is TRBJ2-5; 8 nucleotides line up with TRBD2. Germline lookup yields CDR1 MNHEY and CDR2 SMNVEV (reference sequence). The CDR3 is 17 amino acids. V lost 10 bases and J lost 5; bases outside the gene matches: 21. The CDR3 is CATPAPSGSIGGETQYF. CDR3 in DNA: TGTGCCACCCCAGCCCCCAGCGGGAGCATCGGGGGGGAGACCCAGTACTTC.

The chain couples TRBV20-1 to TRBJ2-3; 10 bases map to TRBD1. In germline, CDR1 is DFQATT, CDR2 SNEGSKA (reference sequence). V lost 6 bases to trimming and J lost 3 bases; unmatched junction nucleotides: 9. The CDR3 covers 15 residues. The chain's CDR3 is CSAWVGQGGTDTQYF. The CDR3 DNA sequence: TGCAGTGCCTGGGTCGGACAGGGGGGGACAGATACGCAGTATTTT.

This clonotype was seen only a few times. This rearrangement joins TRBV5-1 to TRBJ2-2; no firm D call. CDR1 SGHRS and CDR2 YFSETQ come from the germline V gene. V shed 7 bases and J shed 2 bases, with 12 bases lying between them. This CDR3 is built from 14 residues. The CDR3 coding sequence is TGCGCCAGCGACCCGGGCCCTAACACCGGGGAGCTGTTTTTT. This translates into CASDPGPNTGELFF.

This clonotype was seen repeatedly, ten times or more. The J gene is TRBJ2-5, the V gene TRBV9; 8 positions match TRBD2. J gave up 5 bases and V 4 bases, and 13 bases lay outside the gene matches. The CDR3 is made up of 16 amino acids. From germline, CDR1 is SGDLS and CDR2 YYNGEE. The CDR3 DNA follows: TGTGCCAGCAGCCCCGCACCCGGGAGGGTGGAGGAGACCCAGTACTTC. As protein: CASSPAPGRVEETQYF.

This rearrangement joins TRBV7-2 to TRBJ1-5, with D maybe TRBD1 (5 bases). CDR1 is SGHTA, CDR2 FQGNSA, per germline. The V and J ends lost 1 base and 6 bases respectively, with 10 bases between them. CDR3 length: 14 amino acids. CDR3 sequence: CASSLGRGSQPQHF. CDR3 DNA: TGTGCCAGCAGCTTAGGAAGGGGAAGTCAGCCCCAGCATTTT.

This chain joins TRBV10-3 and TRBJ2-7; D gene uncertain. The CDR3 is made up of 13 amino acids. Per germline, CDR1 ENHRY and CDR2 SYGVKD. The V gene lost 8 bases and the J gene lost 3 bases, with 14 bases spanning the gap. The CDR3 DNA is TGTGCCATCCAAACTACGGTCGGCTACGAGCAGTACTTC. Its translation is CAIQTTVGYEQYF.

This clonotype has more than one count but fewer than ten. The gene calls are TRBV20-1 and TRBJ2-5; 8 bases match TRBD2. Germline CDR1 reads DFQATT; CDR2 reads SNEGSKA (reference sequence). With V trimmed by 0 bases and J by 5 bases, 11 bases remained unmatched. This CDR3 contains 16 residues. The CDR3 nucleotides are TGCAGTGCTAGAGAAGGGGCGGGAGGCCTCCGGGAGACCCAGTACTTC. Amino acids: CSAREGAGGLRETQYF.

This chain connects TRBV5-1 to TRBJ2-7; the match to TRBD1 covers 10 bases. CDR3 length: 17 amino acids. V gave up 4 bases and J gave up 6 bases; unmatched junction bases: 16. Germline V CDR1 and CDR2: SGHRS, YFSETQ. The CDR3 sequence: CASSVTHVGQGDAEQYF. The CDR3 DNA reads TGCGCCAGCAGCGTAACTCATGTCGGACAGGGGGACGCCGAGCAGTACTTC.

V and J are TRBV20-1 and TRBJ2-1; 10 nucleotides line up with TRBD1. CDR1 is DFQATT, CDR2 SNEGSKA, per germline (reference sequence). The CDR3 is 14 amino acids. The trim removed 6 bases at V and 6 bases at J, leaving 8 bases unmatched. CDR3 sequence reads: CSARTGGSINEQFF. The CDR3 DNA is TGCAGTGCCAGGACAGGGGGATCAATCAATGAGCAGTTCTTC.

This clonotype was found a few times. The chain carries TRBV14 and TRBJ1-1; D uncertain. Per the germline V gene, CDR1 is SGHDN and CDR2 is FVKESK. The CDR3 has 15 residues. Deletions cut 0 bases from V and 0 bases from J, with 8 bases between. DNA of the CDR3: TGTGCCAGCAGCCAAGATTTTAGTTTGAACACTGAAGCTTTCTTT. Residues: CASSQDFSLNTEAFF.

The chain couples TRBV28 to TRBJ1-1; 7 nucleotides align to TRBD1. The CDR3 contains 15 residues. The germline V gene encodes CDR1 MDHEN and CDR2 SYDVKM. V shed 5 bases and J 1 base; nucleotides not matched to a gene: 7. CDR3 coding DNA: TGTGCCAGCAGTATATCAGGGGGACGGAACACTGAAGCTTTCTTT. Translating it yields CASSISGGRNTEAFF. The entire variable domain, with the rest obtained from reference TRBV28 and TRBJ1-1, is as follows: DVKVTQSSRYLVKRTGEKVFLECVQDMDHENMFWYRQDPGLGLRLIYFSYDVKMKEKGDIPEGYSVSREKKERFSLILESASTNQTSMYLCASSISGGRNTEAFFGQGTRLTVV.

This clonotype was seen more than once but under ten times. The V gene is TRBV5-1, the J gene TRBJ2-2; TRBD2 matches at 8 bases. The CDR3 is 15 residues long. Looked up from germline, CDR1 is SGHRS and CDR2 is YFSETQ. Trimming at V came to 4 bases and at J to 3 bases, leaving 5 bases not matched to a gene. DNA for the CDR3: TGCGCCAGCAGCGAGCGGGAGCTGGACACCGGGGAGCTGTTTTTT. Protein: CASSERELDTGELFF.

This clonotype was observed at least ten times. The V and J genes are TRBV20-1 and TRBJ2-5; maybe TRBD1 (6 bases). The CDR3 has 15 residues. V was pared by 0 bases and J by 3 bases, with 14 bases between. Germline assignment: CDR1 DFQATT and CDR2 SNEGSKA (reference sequence). The CDR3 protein is CSARDILRTEETQYF. The CDR3 coding sequence is TGCAGTGCTAGAGATATTCTTAGGACAGAAGAGACCCAGTACTTC.

This clonotype was seen more than once but under ten times. The chain couples TRBV7-2 to TRBJ2-7; D gene ambiguous. The germline V gene has CDR1 SGHTA and CDR2 FQGNSA. Trimming pared 4 bases from V and 5 bases from J, leaving 18 bases between. This CDR3 comprises 15 residues. CDR3 bases: TGTGCCAGCAGCTCCTTTTTGGGTGGAACTAACGAGCAGTACTTC. As protein: CASSSFLGGTNEQYF.

This clonotype has only a few counts. The chain's CDR3 is CASRGGGDYGYTF. DNA for the CDR3: TGTGCCAGCAGGGGCGGGGGGGACTATGGCTACACCTTC. This rearrangement joins TRBV6-1 to TRBJ1-2; D might be TRBD1 (5 bases). In germline, CDR1 is MNHNS, CDR2 SASEGT. The CDR3 is 13 residues long. V was clipped by 6 bases and J by 3 bases, with 11 bases between them.

The chain couples TRBV6-1 to TRBJ2-1, with 11 nucleotides matching TRBD2. Germline CDR1 and CDR2: MNHNS and SASEGT. The CDR3 sequence is 16 residues long. Trimming at V came to 4 bases and at J to 7 bases, leaving 9 bases not matched to a gene. CDR3 residues: CASSALAGGPQNEQFF. The CDR3, as DNA: TGTGCCAGCAGTGCCTTAGCGGGAGGGCCTCAAAATGAGCAGTTCTTC.

There are many counts of this clonotype. The chain employs TRBV29-1 and TRBJ2-1; TRBD2 agrees at 15 bases. V gave up 3 bases and J gave up 8 bases; unmatched junction bases: 8. This CDR3 has 16 amino acids. The germline gives CDR1 SQVTM, CDR2 ANQGSEA. CDR3: CSVDGWTSGRAYEQFF. The CDR3 DNA sequence: TGCAGCGTTGACGGATGGACTAGCGGGAGGGCCTATGAGCAGTTCTTC.

A few counts support this clonotype. The chain carries TRBV6-5 and TRBJ2-3; possible D gene TRBD1, 6 bases. Between the trimmed V and J ends, which lost 1 base and 4 bases, there was a span of 18 bases. The CDR3 totals 17 residues. Germline loops: CDR1 MNHEY, CDR2 SVGAGI. The CDR3 DNA follows: TGTGCCAGCAGTTACTACCCGGGACAACACTTCCCAGATACGCAGTATTTT. It translates to CASSYYPGQHFPDTQYF.

This sequence joins TRBV20-1 and TRBJ2-7, with 7 nucleotides matching TRBD1. The germline V gene has CDR1 DFQATT and CDR2 SNEGSKA (reference sequence). This CDR3 has 14 residues. Trimming took 0 bases from V and 7 from J; bases not matched to a gene: 9. The CDR3 DNA sequence: TGCAGTGCTAGAGATCACAGGGGAATAGGGGAGCAGTACTTC. Protein product: CSARDHRGIGEQYF.

This clonotype occurred many times. This sequence joins TRBV16 and TRBJ2-5, with 11 positions matching TRBD1. Per germline, CDR1 KGHSY and CDR2 FQNENV. With V trimmed by 1 base and J by 9 bases, 4 bases remained unmatched. The CDR3 is made up of 14 amino acids. The CDR3 is CASSQWTGGQSQYF. The CDR3 DNA sequence: TGTGCCAGCAGCCAATGGACAGGGGGCCAGTCCCAGTACTTC.